The next 20 T cell receptor beta chains were all read from a single sample in a study of T cells in Graves' hyperthyroidism and ophthalmopathy. RNA transcripts were the template for amplifying TCR beta CDR3 regions. The primer set for the first-round RT-PCR of the TCR CDR3 was HTBI. TCRdb fed the multiplex PCR reads into MiXCR, producing one record per CDR3 protein. The table has around 250,000 distinct CDR3 sequences, more than 12% seen once. Sequenced: blood. These receptors all come from a woman in her 40s with Graves' hyperthyroidism that later progressed to Graves' ophthalmopathy.

This clonotype was counted at least ten times. V gene TRBV2 combines with J gene TRBJ2-1; 9 bases are shared with TRBD2. The germline V gene encodes CDR1 SNHLY and CDR2 FYNNEI. This CDR3 has 15 residues. Germline trimming cut 2 bases from V and 7 bases from J; bases unmatched to any gene: 6. CDR3 sequence (DNA): TGTGCCAGCAGTGAATTGGGACTAGCAACGAATGAGCAGTTCTTC. It codes for CASSELGLATNEQFF.

This chain connects TRBV5-1 to TRBJ1-4, with TRBD1 identical over 7 bases. The V gene end was trimmed by 4 bases and the J gene end by 3 bases; junction bases not matched to a gene: 6. This CDR3 is built from 15 residues. The germline V gene has CDR1 SGHRS and CDR2 YFSETQ. This CDR3 is CASSITGEANEKLFF. CDR3 nucleotide sequence: TGCGCCAGCAGCATAACAGGGGAAGCTAATGAAAAACTGTTTTTT.

This clonotype appeared many times. The chain links TRBV5-1 to TRBJ2-6, with TRBD1 matching 8 bases. Germline V gene sequence: CDR1 SGHRS, CDR2 YFSETQ. The CDR3 covers 16 residues. V lost 4 bases to trimming and J lost 3 bases; unmatched junction nucleotides: 6. CDR3 amino acids: CASSGGQGGGANVLTF. In DNA, the CDR3 is TGCGCCAGCAGCGGCGGACAGGGTGGTGGGGCCAACGTCCTGACTTTC.

The chain links TRBV4-1 to TRBJ2-7; 8 nucleotides agree with TRBD2. Near its end, the DNA agrees better with TRBJ2-1, so the J call may be wrong. CDR3 length: 16 amino acids. Germline V gene sequence: CDR1 MGHRA, CDR2 YSYEKL. CDR3 in amino acids: CASSQDPSGRGYEQFF. CDR3 DNA: TGCGCCAGCAGCCAAGATCCAAGCGGGAGAGGTTACGAGCAGTTCTTC.

This clonotype was seen ten or more times. The DNA of the CDR3 is TGTGCCAGCAGTTTATTCGCTAGCGGAGACTCCTACGAGCAGTACTTC. Its translation is CASSLFASGDSYEQYF. V usage is TRBV27 and J usage is TRBJ2-7, with TRBD2 matching over 7 bases. The V and J ends lost 1 base and 0 bases, in that order; junction bases with no gene match: 6. The CDR3 consists of 16 residues. Germline V gene sequence: CDR1 MNHEY, CDR2 SMNVEV (reference sequence).

This clonotype was seen only a few times. This chain uses TRBV4-1 with TRBJ1-6, with 7 bases identical to TRBD1. The CDR3 loop spans 17 amino acids. The germline gives CDR1 MGHRA, CDR2 YSYEKL. The V segment lost 4 bases and the J segment 10 bases; nucleotides outside the gene matches: 16. CDR3 sequence reads: CASSRTLTGPIRSPLHF. The DNA for the CDR3 is TGCGCCAGCAGCCGAACCTTGACAGGGCCCATAAGGTCACCCCTCCACTTT.

This clonotype was recorded many times. The rearrangement links TRBV3-1 to TRBJ1-2, with 7 bases fitting TRBD1. Per germline, CDR1 LGHDT and CDR2 YNNKEL (reference sequence). Losses at the gene ends were 1 base for V and 7 bases for J; bases not matched to a gene: 3. The CDR3 contains 13 residues. In DNA form, the CDR3 reads TGTGCCAGCAGCCAAGCACAGGGGAGTGGCTACACCTTC. Translating gives CASSQAQGSGYTF. Based on the CDR3 plus reference TRBV3-1 and TRBJ1-2, the full variable domain is DTAVSQTPKYLVTQMGNDKSIKCEQNLGHDTMYWYKQDSKKFLKIMFSYNNKELIINETVPNRFSPKSPDKAHLNLHINSLELGDSAVYFCASSQAQGSGYTFGSGTRLTVV.

The V call is TRBV30, the J call TRBJ1-1, with D uncertain. In germline, CDR1 is GTSNPN, CDR2 SVGIG (reference sequence). V lost 0 bases and J 8 bases, leaving 10 bases between the germline ends. The CDR3 length is 12 residues. The CDR3 loop reads CAWSVRVREAFF. The CDR3 nucleotides are TGTGCCTGGAGTGTACGGGTCAGGGAAGCTTTCTTT.

V usage is TRBV20-1 and J usage is TRBJ1-4; possibly TRBD1 for D (6 bases). The CDR3 has 14 amino acids. Germline CDR1 DFQATT, CDR2 SNEGSKA (reference sequence). V lost 0 bases and J 10 bases, leaving 15 bases between the germline ends. CDR3 DNA: TGCAGTGCTAGAGATGGGGTCTTAGGGGGAAAACTGTTTTTT. Protein: CSARDGVLGGKLFF.

At least ten counts were recorded for this clonotype. The chain combines TRBV28 with TRBJ1-5, with 7 bases that match TRBD1. The CDR3 has 14 amino acids. Germline assignment: CDR1 MDHEN and CDR2 SYDVKM. With V trimmed by 8 bases and J by 4 bases, 8 bases remained unmatched. The CDR3 region has the DNA TGTGCCAGCGGGGCAGGGGGTATTAATCAGCCCCAGCATTTT. It specifies CASGAGGINQPQHF.

At least ten counts were recorded for this clonotype. In nucleotides, the CDR3 is TGTGCCAGCAGCTTGGGTCGTCAGACTAGCGGCCTCTACGAGCAGTACTTC. This sequence encodes CASSLGRQTSGLYEQYF. J is TRBJ2-7 and V is TRBV5-8; TRBD2 aligns across 9 bases. The trim removed 0 bases at V and 3 bases at J, leaving 10 bases unmatched. The CDR3 runs to 17 residues. Germline V gene data show CDR1 as SGHTS and CDR2 as YDEGEE.

This clonotype showed up just a few times. The chain carries TRBV19 and TRBJ2-7; D gene unclear. Per germline, CDR1 LNHDA and CDR2 SQIVND (reference sequence). Trimming removed 4 bases from V and 3 bases from J, with 16 bases in between. The CDR3 has 15 amino acids. The CDR3 nucleotides are TGTGCCAGTAGTACCACGATCCTACCCGGCTACGAGCAGTACTTC. This encodes CASSTTILPGYEQYF.

This clonotype was seen at least ten times. The CDR3 region has the DNA TGTGCCAGCACCCTTTCGGGCGGGACGGCCACCGGGGAGCTGTTTTTT. It specifies CASTLSGGTATGELFF. The V gene is TRBV2, the J gene TRBJ2-2; D perhaps matches TRBD2 (6 bases). In germline, CDR1 is SNHLY, CDR2 FYNNEI. V was trimmed by 7 bases and J by 4 bases, leaving 19 bases between them. There are 16 residues in the CDR3.

This clonotype was seen only a few times. The genes are TRBV15 and TRBJ2-7; TRBD2 matches 7 bases. The germline V gene has CDR1 LNHNV and CDR2 YYDKDF (reference sequence). Trimming cost V 2 bases and J 3 bases; bases outside gene matches: 4. This CDR3 comprises 14 residues. In DNA form, the CDR3 reads TGTGCCACCAGCAGAATGGCTAGCGGCTACGAGCAGTACTTC. This encodes CATSRMASGYEQYF.

V usage is TRBV4-2 and J usage is TRBJ2-7; the match to TRBD2 covers 7 bases. Germline trimming cut 4 bases from V and 2 bases from J; bases unmatched to any gene: 8. The CDR3 has 15 amino acids. Germline assignment: CDR1 LGHNA and CDR2 YNFKEQ. The DNA of the CDR3 is TGTGCCAGCAGCCTCAGACTAGCAGACCCCTACGAGCAGTACTTC. Its protein product is CASSLRLADPYEQYF.

This clonotype was picked up many times. The chain has TRBV10-3 and TRBJ2-1; D is undetermined. Germline CDR1 is ENHRY and CDR2 is SYGVKD. This CDR3 comprises 11 residues. The V end lost 3 bases, the J end lost 10 bases, and 7 bases lay between the germline ends. In DNA form, the CDR3 reads TGTGCCATCAGTGAATCAAGAGAGCAGTTCTTC. Protein sequence: CAISESREQFF.

V and J are TRBV10-3 and TRBJ2-5; TRBD2 matches 10 bases. The CDR3 spans 16 residues. V lost 2 bases and J lost 4; bases outside the gene matches: 7. Germline V gene lookup returns CDR1 ENHRY and CDR2 SYGVKD. CDR3 nucleotides: TGTGCCATCAGTGAGACAACCGGGACTAGCGTAGAGACCCAGTACTTC. Amino acid sequence: CAISETTGTSVETQYF.

The CDR3 DNA follows: TGTGCCAGCAGAAATTACAAGGATCAGCCCCAGCATTTT. Protein product: CASRNYKDQPQHF. The rearrangement joins TRBV6-1 to TRBJ1-5; no reliable D call. The length of the CDR3 is 13 residues. V gave up 6 bases and J gave up 5 bases, with 11 bases separating them. The germline V gene encodes CDR1 MNHNS and CDR2 SASEGT.

The rearrangement joins TRBV11-2 to TRBJ1-6, with D maybe TRBD1 (6 bases). The CDR3 runs 14 residues. V was pared by 1 base and J by 11 bases, with 12 bases between. Germline CDR1 reads SGHAT; CDR2 reads FQNNGV. The CDR3 sequence is CASSLGAGVAPLHF. The CDR3 bases are TGTGCCAGCAGCTTAGGGGCAGGGGTGGCACCCCTCCACTTT.

Ten or more counts support this clonotype. This chain joins TRBV30 and TRBJ2-1; D is undetermined. The CDR3 is 11 amino acids. V was cut by 2 bases and J by 8 bases, with 7 bases left in between. CDR1 is GTSNPN, CDR2 SVGIG, per germline (reference sequence). CDR3 protein: CAWSSSYEQFF. CDR3 nucleotides: TGTGCCTGGAGTTCTTCGTATGAGCAGTTCTTC.